This T cell receptor beta chain was observed in a study of T cells in Graves' hyperthyroidism and ophthalmopathy. Authors of the study amplified TCR beta CDR3 regions from RNA transcripts. Initially, a first-round RT-PCR of the TCR CDR3 employed the HTBI primer set. TCRdb re-derived calls from the multiplex PCR reads in MiXCR, one entry per CDR3 protein. The top ten clones hold roughly 4.8% of a sample with about 400,000 distinct CDR3 sequences, roughly 13% of them seen once. Whole-study results and caveats: The majority of expanded thyroid clonotypes above 0.001 also appeared in blood.

Any patient presenting with uncontrolled infection, other autoimmune disease, pregnancy or lactation was left out. Losses at the gene ends were 6 bases for V and 2 bases for J; bases not matched to a gene: 8. This CDR3 comprises 16 residues. Germline CDR1 reads SNHLY; CDR2 reads FYNNEI. For this clonotype: Antigen: not known.

V is TRBV2 and J is TRBJ2-7, with 12 bases lining up with TRBD2. The receptor was derived from a woman aged 18-29 years with Graves' hyperthyroidism. Sequenced: blood. CDR3 nucleotides: TGTGCCAGCAGCGGGGCTCCTAGCGGGGGGGCCTACGAGCAGTACTTC. This codes for CASSGAPSGGAYEQYF.